The T cell receptor (beta chain) described here comes from a study of response to subunit inactivated influenza vaccine. Findings and caveats of the study: Researchers suggested that each seasonal influenza vaccination recruits few new T cells.

A single record per CDR3 protein comes from TCRdb applying MiXCR to the RT-PCR reads. The table includes 530,000 or so distinct CDR3 sequences, less than 15% detected once. Germline values: CDR1 MNHEY, CDR2 SMNVEV (reference sequence). Trimming shortened V by 1 base and J by 0 bases, and 6 bases separated the two germline ends. CDR3 length: 15 residues. This clonotype was recorded many times. What it recognizes is unknown. The TCR was taken from a man between 50 and 59 years old who received an inactivated influenza vaccine. The chain combines TRBV27 with TRBJ1-4; D is undetermined. Sequences were derived from PBMCs from blood, sampled 11 to 12 days after vaccination. The CDR3 DNA reads as TGTGCCAGCAGTTTATGGGGTACAACTAATGAAAAACTGTTTTTT. Translated: CASSLWGTTNEKLFF.